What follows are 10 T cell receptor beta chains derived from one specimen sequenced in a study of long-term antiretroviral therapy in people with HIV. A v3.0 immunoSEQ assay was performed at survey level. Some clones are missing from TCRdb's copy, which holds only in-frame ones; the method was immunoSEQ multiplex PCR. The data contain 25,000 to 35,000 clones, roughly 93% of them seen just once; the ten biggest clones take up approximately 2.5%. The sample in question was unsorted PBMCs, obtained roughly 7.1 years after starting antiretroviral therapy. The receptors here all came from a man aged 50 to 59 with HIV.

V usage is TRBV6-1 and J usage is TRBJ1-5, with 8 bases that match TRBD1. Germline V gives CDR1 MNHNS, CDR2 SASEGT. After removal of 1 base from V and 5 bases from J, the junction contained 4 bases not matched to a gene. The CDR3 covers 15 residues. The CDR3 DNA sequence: TGTGCCAGCAGTGAAGGACAGGGGACTTATCAGCCCCAGCATTTT. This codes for CASSEGQGTYQPQHF.

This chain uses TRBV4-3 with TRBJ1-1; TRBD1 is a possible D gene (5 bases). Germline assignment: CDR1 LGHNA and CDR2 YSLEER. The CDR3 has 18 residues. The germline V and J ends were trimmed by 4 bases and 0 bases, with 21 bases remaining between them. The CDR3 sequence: CASSPGPPRSFMNTEAFF. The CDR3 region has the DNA TGCGCCAGCAGCCCAGGGCCCCCACGGTCCTTTATGAACACTGAAGCTTTCTTT.

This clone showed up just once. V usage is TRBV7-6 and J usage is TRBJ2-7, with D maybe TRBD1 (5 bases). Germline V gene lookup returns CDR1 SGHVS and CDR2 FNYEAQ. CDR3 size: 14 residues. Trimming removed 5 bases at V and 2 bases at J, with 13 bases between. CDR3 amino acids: CASSAYRSTYEQYF. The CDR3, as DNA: TGTGCCAGCAGCGCCTACAGGTCTACCTACGAGCAGTACTTC.

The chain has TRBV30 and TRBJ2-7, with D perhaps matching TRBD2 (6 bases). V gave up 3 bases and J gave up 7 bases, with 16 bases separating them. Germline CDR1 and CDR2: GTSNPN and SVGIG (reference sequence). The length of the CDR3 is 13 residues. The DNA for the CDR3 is TGTGCCTGGAGCTCGGGGCTAGCGAAAGAGCAGTACTTC. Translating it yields CAWSSGLAKEQYF.

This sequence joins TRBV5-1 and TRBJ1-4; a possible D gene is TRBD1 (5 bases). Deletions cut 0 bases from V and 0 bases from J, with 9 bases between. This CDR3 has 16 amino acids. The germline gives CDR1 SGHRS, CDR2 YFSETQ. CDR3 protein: CASSLGTFATNEKLFF. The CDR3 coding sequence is TGCGCCAGCAGCTTGGGGACATTTGCAACTAATGAAAAACTGTTTTTT.

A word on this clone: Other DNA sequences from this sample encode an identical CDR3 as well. The CDR3 DNA follows: TGTGCCAGCAGCTTGACAGGGGGCAATGAGCAGTTCTTC. Translation: CASSLTGGNEQFF. The V gene is TRBV7-3, the J gene TRBJ2-1, with 9 bases aligning to TRBD1. The CDR3 runs 13 residues. Germline CDR1 SGHTA, CDR2 FQGTGA. After removal of 3 bases from V and 6 bases from J, the junction contained 0 bases not matched to a gene.

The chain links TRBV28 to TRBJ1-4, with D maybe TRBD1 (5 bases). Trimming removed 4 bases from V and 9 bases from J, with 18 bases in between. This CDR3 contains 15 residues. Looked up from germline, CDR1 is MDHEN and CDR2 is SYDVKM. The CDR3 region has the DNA TGTGCCAGCAGTTCGCCGGGACGGGGGATACAAAAACTGTTTTTT. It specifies CASSSPGRGIQKLFF.

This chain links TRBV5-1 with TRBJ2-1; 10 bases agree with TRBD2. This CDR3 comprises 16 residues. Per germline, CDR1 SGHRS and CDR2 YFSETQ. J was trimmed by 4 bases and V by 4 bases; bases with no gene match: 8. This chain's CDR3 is CASSKEERGGYNEQFF. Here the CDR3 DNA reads TGCGCCAGCAGCAAGGAGGAGCGGGGGGGTTACAATGAGCAGTTCTTC.

The DNA for the CDR3 is TGTGCCAGCAGCCCTAAAGGGGCGGGGGAGATAGATACGCAGTATTTT. This translates into CASSPKGAGEIDTQYF. J is TRBJ2-3 and V is TRBV4-2; 7 positions match TRBD2. CDR1 is LGHNA and CDR2 is YNFKEQ in the germline V gene. The CDR3 loop spans 16 amino acids. V shed 4 bases, J shed 5 bases, and the junction held 12 bases outside the gene matches.

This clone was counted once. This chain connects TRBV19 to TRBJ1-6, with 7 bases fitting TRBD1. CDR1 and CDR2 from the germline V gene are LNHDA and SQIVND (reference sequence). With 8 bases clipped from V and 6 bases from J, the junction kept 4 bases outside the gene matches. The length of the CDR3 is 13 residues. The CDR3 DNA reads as TGTGCCAGTGGGACAGAAGTTAATTCACCCCTCCACTTT. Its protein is CASGTEVNSPLHF.